Listed below are T cell receptor beta chains from one sample, sequenced in a study of T cell responses to AZD1222 COVID-19 vaccine. TCRdb keeps only in-frame clones here, not all; method: immunoSEQ multiplex PCR. The sample includes 75,000 to 90,000 clones, more than 85% of them seen just once. This specimen was peripheral blood, taken 28 days after the second AZD1222 dose. The source of these receptors is an adult who received the AZD1222 COVID-19 vaccine. Both conserved end residues are part of each CDR3.

V gene	CDR3 protein
TRBV9	CASSVAEGDLYTEAFF
TRBV3-1/TRBV3-2	CASSPWTGHTEAFF
TRBV19	CASSIQARNEQFF
TRBV6-5	CASSYEDTGELFF
TRBV4-1	CASSILGLAGNEQYF
TRBV7-9	CASRPGGANEKLFF
TRBV30	CAWSGQPRSPLHF
TRBV7-2	CASSSGQGYADTQYF
TRBV28	CASTRTANTEAFF
TRBV21-1	CASSKAEREGRWSYEQYF
TRBV19	CASSDPAGRKETQYF
TRBV18	CASSPDKVSGNTIYF
TRBV4-2	CASSQEGQGADGANVLTF
TRBV5-1	CASHIRTGAETQYF
TRBV13	CASSLGRTGGQETQYF
TRBV19	CASSRTFGNAYEQYF
TRBV29-1	CSVDPGGTEAFF
TRBV7-8	CASSSGRGPPYNEQFF
TRBV6-5	CASSYSRDRSAFGAFF
TRBV15	CATSRDWGETQYF
TRBV7-2	CASSPRANYGYTF
TRBV28	CASRVQGEHYEQYF
TRBV9	CASSTRGRTNEKLFF
TRBV6-5	CASSYEDRGNSPLHF